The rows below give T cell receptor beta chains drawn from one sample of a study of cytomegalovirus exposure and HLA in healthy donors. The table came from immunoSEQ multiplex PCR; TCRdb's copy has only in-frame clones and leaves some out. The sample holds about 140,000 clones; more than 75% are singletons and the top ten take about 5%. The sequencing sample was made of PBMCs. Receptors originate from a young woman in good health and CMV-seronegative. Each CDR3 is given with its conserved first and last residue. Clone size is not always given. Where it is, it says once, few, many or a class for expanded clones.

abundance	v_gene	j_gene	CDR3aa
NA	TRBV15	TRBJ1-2	CATSTNGPRGLTF
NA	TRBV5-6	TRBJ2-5	CASSLSFQRGGLETQYF
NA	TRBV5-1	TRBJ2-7	CASSLGGTMDEQYF
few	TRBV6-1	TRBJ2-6	CASRAGGSGANVLTF
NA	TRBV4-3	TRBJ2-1	CASSLTSGPEQFF
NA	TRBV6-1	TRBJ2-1	CASSEAVAEDYRFSYNEQFF
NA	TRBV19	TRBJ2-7	CASSMGQGVSCEQYF
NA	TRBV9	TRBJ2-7	CASSPWTGLSYEQYF
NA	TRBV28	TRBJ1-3	CASTPGGGSGGNTIYF
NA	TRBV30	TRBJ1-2	CAWTNVGDGYTF
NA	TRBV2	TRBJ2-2	CASSSSGAWSWELFF
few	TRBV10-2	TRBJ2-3	CASGLAGGNTQYF
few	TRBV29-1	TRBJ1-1	CSVALTGGTTEAFF
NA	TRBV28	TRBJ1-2	CASRPGQGDGYTF
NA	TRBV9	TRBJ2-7	CASSGAPSSGSPPWEQYF
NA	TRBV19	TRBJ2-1	CASSPLAGGSGEQFF
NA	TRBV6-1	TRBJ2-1	CASSDDPSGTLKQFF
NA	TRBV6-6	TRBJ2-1	CASHGPNEQFF
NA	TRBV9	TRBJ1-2	CASSVEAGDNYGYTF
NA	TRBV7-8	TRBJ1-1	CASSPARGQRKAEAFF
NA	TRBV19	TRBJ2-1	CASSIGTGPSTLIYEQFF
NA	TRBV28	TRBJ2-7	CASSKDSSTFYEQYF
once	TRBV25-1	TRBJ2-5	CASSDLGGQETQYF
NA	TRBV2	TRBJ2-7	CASRPIRTTSYEQYF
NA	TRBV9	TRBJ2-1	CASSAGTRGYNEQFF
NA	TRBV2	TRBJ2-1	CASSEAIVLSAGGQNEQFF
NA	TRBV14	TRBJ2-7	CASSPRAGVSYEQYF
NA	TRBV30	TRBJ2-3	CAWSRGQGAEDTQYF
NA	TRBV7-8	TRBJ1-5	CASSLAWAGNQPQHF
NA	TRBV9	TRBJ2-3	CASSVIGSTDTQYF
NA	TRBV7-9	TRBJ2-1	CASTPGQGAFF
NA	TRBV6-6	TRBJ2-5	CASSFRGETQYF
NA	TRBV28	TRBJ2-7	CASRRESGRARYEQYF
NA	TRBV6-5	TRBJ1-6	CASSYTSGTGRSPLHF
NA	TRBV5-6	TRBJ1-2	CASSMPPGGNGYTF
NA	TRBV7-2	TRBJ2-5	CASSFSGAETQYF
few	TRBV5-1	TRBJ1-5	CASRDGTENQPQHF
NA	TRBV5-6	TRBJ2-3	CASSSDYSGGPRTDTQYF
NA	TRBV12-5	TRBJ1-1	CASGFQNTEAFF
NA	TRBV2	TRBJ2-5	CASSGTSGRADQETQYF
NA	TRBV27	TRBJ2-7	CAAGLREQYF
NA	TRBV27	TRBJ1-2	CASSRTGGDYGYTF
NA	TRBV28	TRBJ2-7	CASSLSQGGHEQYF
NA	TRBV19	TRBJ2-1	CASNPGQGTYNEQFF
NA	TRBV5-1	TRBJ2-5	CASSPRLAGGPWHKETQYF
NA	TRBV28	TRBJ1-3	CASTQGGPGNTIYF
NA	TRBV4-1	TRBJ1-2	CASSQPGQGKGYTF
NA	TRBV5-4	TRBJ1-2	CASSGGADRVGGYTF
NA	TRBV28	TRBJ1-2	CASTRQGVDFNYGYTF
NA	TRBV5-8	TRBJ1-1	CASSFGTGPAEAFF
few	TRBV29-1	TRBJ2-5	CSVAINSQETQYF
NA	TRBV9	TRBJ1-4	CASSVEWANEKLFF
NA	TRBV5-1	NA	CASSLAVTGDEQYF